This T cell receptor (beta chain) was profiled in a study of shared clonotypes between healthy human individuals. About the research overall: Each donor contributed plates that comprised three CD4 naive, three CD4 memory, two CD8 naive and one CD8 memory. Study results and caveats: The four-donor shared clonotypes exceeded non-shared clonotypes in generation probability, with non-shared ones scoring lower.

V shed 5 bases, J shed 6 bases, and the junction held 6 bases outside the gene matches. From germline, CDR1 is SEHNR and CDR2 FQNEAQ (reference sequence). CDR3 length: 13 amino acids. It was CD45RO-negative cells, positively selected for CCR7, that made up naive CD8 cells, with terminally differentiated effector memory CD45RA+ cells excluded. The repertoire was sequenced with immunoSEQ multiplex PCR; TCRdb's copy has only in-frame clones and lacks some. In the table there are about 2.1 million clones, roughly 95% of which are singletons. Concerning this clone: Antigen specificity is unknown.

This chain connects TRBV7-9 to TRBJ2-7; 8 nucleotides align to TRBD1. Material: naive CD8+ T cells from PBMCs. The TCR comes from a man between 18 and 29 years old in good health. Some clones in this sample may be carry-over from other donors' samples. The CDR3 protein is CASSPPTGAEQYF. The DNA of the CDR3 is TGTGCCAGCAGCCCCCCGACAGGGGCCGAGCAGTACTTC. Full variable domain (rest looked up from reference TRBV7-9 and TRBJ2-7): DTGVSQNPRHKITKRGQNVTFRCDPISEHNRLYWYRQTLGQGPEFLTYFQNEAQLEKSRLLSDRFSAERPKGSFSTLEIQRTEQGDSAMYLCASSPPTGAEQYFGPGTRLTVT.